These 6 T cell receptor beta chains share one sample of origin, sequenced in a study of a mutant IDH1 vaccine in newly diagnosed glioma. Time point noted: baseline, week 1 (first vaccination visit). Treatment specified: pre-vaccination baseline after standard-of-care therapy. Generated by immunoSEQ multiplex PCR, the TCRdb table keeps only in-frame clones and is missing some. The sample has 40,000 or so clones, roughly 92% seen once. Here the sequenced sample was PBMCs, taken from a glioma patient treated with radiotherapy, temozolomide or both. These receptor sequences come from a man aged 18 to 29 with glioma.

The rearrangement links TRBV7-2 to TRBJ2-1; D unclear. The CDR3 loop spans 13 amino acids. V lost 5 bases and J lost 6, with 11 bases in between. Germline lookup yields CDR1 SGHTA and CDR2 FQGNSA. Here the CDR3 DNA reads TGTGCCAGCAGCCCTTCCTCGGGCAATGAGCAGTTCTTC. It codes for CASSPSSGNEQFF.

The chain links TRBV28 to TRBJ1-3; D uncertain. Germline loops: CDR1 MDHEN, CDR2 SYDVKM. The CDR3 has 13 amino acids. V was trimmed by 6 bases and J by 3 bases, leaving 9 bases between them. CDR3 in amino acids: CASSPPDGNTIYF. In nucleotides, the CDR3 is TGTGCCAGCAGCCCCCCGGATGGAAACACCATATATTTT.

V usage is TRBV4-2 and J usage is TRBJ1-4; TRBD1 aligns across 11 bases. Germline V gene sequence: CDR1 LGHNA, CDR2 YNFKEQ. The CDR3 loop spans 14 amino acids. Trimming removed 5 bases from V and 8 bases from J; junction bases left unmatched: 4. Here the CDR3 reads CASSGQGAGEKLFF. CDR3 coding DNA: TGTGCCAGCAGCGGACAGGGGGCTGGGGAAAAACTGTTTTTT.

J is TRBJ2-3 and V is TRBV29-1; 12 bases agree with TRBD2. The CDR3 length is 12 residues. The V gene end was trimmed by 7 bases and the J gene end by 6 bases; junction bases not matched to a gene: 2. Germline CDR1 reads SQVTM; CDR2 reads ANQGSEA. Written as DNA, the CDR3 is TGCAGCGGCGGACTAGCGGGGGATACGCAGTATTTT. The encoded protein is CSGGLAGDTQYF.

The CDR3 bases are TGTGCCAGCAGCTTGTTCCAGGCTAATCAGCCCCAGCATTTT. Its translation: CASSLFQANQPQHF. This chain uses TRBV7-8 with TRBJ1-5; unclear D gene. The V gene lost 3 bases and the J gene lost 4 bases, with 10 bases spanning the gap. The CDR3 spans 14 residues. CDR1 SGHVS and CDR2 FQNEAQ come from the germline V gene.

The chain employs TRBV5-6 and TRBJ2-1; D is undetermined. Germline V gives CDR1 SGHDT, CDR2 YYEEEE. CDR3 length: 13 amino acids. V was cut by 2 bases and J by 5 bases, with 8 bases left in between. The CDR3 nucleotides read TGTGCCAGCAGCTTACCGGCCGACAATGAGCAGTTCTTC. Its protein product is CASSLPADNEQFF.